Below, one TCR beta chain is given with its context. Its cognate antigen is unknown. For every subset, genomic DNA was evenly distributed across several immunoSEQ plates. The protocol was immunoSEQ multiplex PCR, while the TCRdb copy is restricted to in-frame clones and leaves out a portion. The sample includes over 400,000 clones, approximately 78% seen only once; the top ten take about 12%. The sample belongs to a study of shared clonotypes between healthy human individuals. Findings and limits, study-wide: Deeper or shallower sequencing was expected to change how clonotypes are shared among donors.

CDR3 length: 12 residues. Germline V gives CDR1 MGHDK, CDR2 SYGVNS. V was cut by 4 bases and J by 0 bases, with 4 bases left in between. The TCR was taken from a woman in her thirties or forties in good health. Some clones in this sample may be carry-over from other donors' samples. The chain links TRBV25-1 to TRBJ2-7; no reliable D call. The sequencing sample was made of PBMCs. As DNA, the CDR3 is TGTGCCAGCAGTGCGAGCTCCTACGAGCAGTACTTC. Its protein product is CASSASSYEQYF.